This T cell receptor beta chain came from a study of blood T cell repertoires in COVID-19 (dated by TCRdb to 2019 to 2021). Broadly, across the study: The collaborator samples originated in the United States, Italy and Spain and spanned the acute and convalescent phases of COVID-19. The samples were drawn from two sources: the first 160 participants of the ongoing ImmuneRACE study, and about 1,300 subjects contributed by 6 global collaborators. Subjects who had been exposed to COVID-19, were actively infected with it, or had recovered from it provided the deeply sampled blood TCRbeta repertoires that made up the dataset. A de-identified subject ID, COVID-19 status, age in years and sex were almost always included in the sample metadata. The prospective study material was composed of cDNA or gDNA derived from T cells, B-cell-depleted T cells, or PBMCs. HLA class I and class II types, where available, came from metadata supplied by the sample provider rather than from assay-based typing. The repertoires were released in a freely available public database intended as a resource for research on the immune response to SARS-CoV-2. Overall study results and their limits: The quantity of clinical and demographic metadata differed by source and by participant and was supplied without curation.

A remark on this clone: Its binding antigen is unknown. It has no much larger one-base neighbor in the sample; base qualities were not kept.

V loses 1 base at its end and J loses 5 bases; junction bases beyond the gene matches: 14. CDR1 is given as SGHRS and CDR2 as YFSETQ, both from the germline V gene. The cysteine opens and the phenylalanine closes a CDR3 of 17 amino acids. Left in the record is the CDR3 DNA by itself, 51 bases read in frame from the first base. TCRbeta CDR3 regions were amplified from genomic DNA using the immunoSEQ Assay, a bias-controlled multiplex PCR. The authors' analysis ran thus. Within the assay, amplification of reference gene primers was used to estimate how many nucleated cells each sample contained. Sequence reads were collapsed and filtered to measure the absolute abundance of every unique TCRbeta CDR3 rearrangement. For each sample, productive Simpson clonality was calculated as the square root of Simpson's diversity index over productive rearrangements. TCRdb stores this immuneACCESS table with in-frame sequences only. Part of the clones is absent; in the studies checked, under half of the shortfall reflects unresolved V genes, and no reason is known for the rest. V and J calls and clone size are those listed in that table; D and trimming were worked out from the DNA. This sample is represented by roughly 100,000 clones; over 65% of them were singletons. More than 10% of the sample goes to the ten largest clones.

The collaborating institutions used their own protocols to collect whole blood in K2EDTA tubes. For TCRbeta analysis, collaborator samples were shipped as frozen whole blood, as isolated PBMCs, or as DNA extracted from either sample type. The sequence is built from TRBV5-1 and TRBJ2-5, with 7 central nucleotides matching TRBD2. The sequence was obtained from a human donor in a cohort sampled during active COVID-19. The sample was peripheral blood. At the DNA level, the sequence is TGCGCCAGCAGCTTGCCCGACGCTAGCGGAGTAGGGGAGACCCAGTACTTC. The translation is CASSLPDASGVGETQYF. The CDR3, completed at both ends by the reference TRBV5-1 and TRBJ2-5 genes, gives the full variable domain KAGVTQTPRYLIKTRGQQVTLSCSPISGHRSVSWYQQTPGQGLQFLFEYFSETQRNKGNFPGRFSGRQFSNSRSEMNVSTLELGDSALYLCASSLPDASGVGETQYFGPGTRLLVL.